This T cell receptor beta chain was sequenced in a study of cytomegalovirus exposure and HLA in healthy donors. Study context: Some 85 million unique TCRs, all from HLA-typed donors, were included in an early release of the data. Findings and limits, study-wide: Among CMV-associated TCR beta chains, most appeared HLA-restricted in a later analysis. It was reported that the classifier diagnosed cytomegalovirus status with high specificity and sensitivity in both the original and validation cohorts.

Primers: 60 Vbeta forward and 13 Jbeta reverse. Here immunoSEQ multiplex PCR was the method, and the copy in TCRdb shows in-frame clones only, minus some. The data contain approximately 160,000 clones, 80% of them singletons. V was cut by 3 bases and J by 8 bases, with 10 bases left in between. The V gene's germline CDR1 is KGHSH and CDR2 LQKENI. The CDR3 totals 12 residues. This clone was found a few times. Its antigen is unidentified. Input material: PBMCs. The rearrangement uses TRBV18 and TRBJ1-2; D possibly corresponds to TRBD1 (6 bases). The receptor was derived from a man aged 25-45 years in good health and CMV-seropositive. The CDR3, as DNA: TGTGCCAGCTCACCCCAGGGGCACGGCTACACCTTC. Its translation is CASSPQGHGYTF.